The T cell receptor beta chain described here comes from a study of beta chain features in type 1 diabetes (dated by TCRdb to the late 2010s). Describing the broader study: Mean age, gender distribution, total cell number and subset yield were not different between patients and healthy donors. The study compared the TCRB repertoires of sorted circulating CD4+ T cell subsets in recently diagnosed type 1 diabetes patients with those in matched healthy donors. Across all samples, 107,917,701 sorted cells were examined, and cell number per subset correlated strongly with RNA yield. Naive and central memory subsets were obtained from all 30 or so donors, but regulatory and stem cell-like memory subsets were isolated from only 8 patients and roughly eight healthy donors.

To note about this clone: This clone's antigen is unknown. No base quality values were provided; no much bigger clone lies one nucleotide off.

At the junction V is shortened by 3 bases and J by 3 bases, with 12 bases in between. From the cysteine up to the phenylalanine, the CDR3 has a length of 15 residues. The only DNA kept is the CDR3, 45 bases in frame from the first base. Looking up the germline V gene yields CDR1 MNHNS and CDR2 SASEGT. A single peripheral blood draw of around 0.11 L on average was collected from each donor into heparinised tubes. Naive, central memory, regulatory and stem cell-like memory CD4+ T cells were sorted on a BD FACSAria II using a panel including CD45RO, CCR7, CD25, CD127, CD95 and CD27. A purity above 98% was achieved for all sorted populations. PBMCs were isolated right away by Lymphoprep density gradient centrifugation and were stained directly, without culture. So that batch effects would be minimized, each experiment stained and sorted samples in pairs, pairing one healthy donor with one patient. The entire isolated RNA was reverse transcribed using the High Capacity cDNA Reverse Transcription Kit, and thus expressed TCRB transcripts were sequenced. Deep immunoSEQ sequencing was applied to naive, central memory and regulatory T cell samples, giving an average of roughly 3.3 million total reads per sample. Sorted cells were lysed in RLT buffer and RNA was extracted with DNase-treated RNeasy Micro or Mini kits, depending on cell number. Each cell subset was processed separately to prevent cross-contamination, with patient and healthy donor samples processed together. The immunoSEQ multiplex PCR was used to amplify TCRB sequences from cDNA, generating 87-bp fragments that spanned the CDR3 region. Sequencing of the amplicons was performed on the Illumina HiSeq platform. In the original analysis: Synthetic template baselines were used to correct PCR bias computationally, reads within Hamming distance 2 were collapsed together, and singletons that could not be merged were discarded. Reads were aligned against IMGT to assign V, D and J genes, CDR3 length and insertions or deletions at six rearrangement sites. Clonotype counts were normalized to sorted cell number within each subset before computing true diversity and Gini coefficients with the tcR R package. The overlap coefficient, calculated on TCRB nucleotide sequences, was used to measure repertoire sharing. As a proxy for the pre-selection repertoire, out-of-frame TCRB sequences from naive cells were analyzed. The table was pulled from immuneACCESS by TCRdb, which kept in-frame rearrangements only. Such tables lose some clones; where checked, under half of the loss comes from unresolved V genes, and the rest has no known cause. V and J calls and clone size are given by that table; D and trimming were obtained from the DNA. The sample table shows 640,000 or so clones, and around 15% are seen once. The leading ten clones occupy nearly 0.04% of the sample.

Broad study findings and their caveats: At VDJ recombination sites, type 1 diabetes patients had fewer insertions and more deleted nucleotides, which implies abnormalities in thymic rearrangement. Naive, central memory and regulatory TCRB repertoires appeared to be more similar among patients than among healthy donors. PCR may preferentially amplify shorter templates, but because patient and control samples were amplified and corrected together, any resulting skew would affect both groups equally. A moderate but significant shortening of TCRB CDR3 length was observed in type 1 diabetes patients in all four CD4+ subsets. Sequencing cDNA rather than genomic DNA could over-represent highly expressing activated cells, although activation and CD3 levels did not differ between groups. HLA sub-analyses involved small numbers of individuals, so any influence of HLA type on TCRB rearrangement remained unresolved.

The sequenced material came from naive CD4+ T cells from blood. What the cell subset or site label conveys for this sample: true naive CD4+ T cells. This receptor was identified in a man aged 18 to 30 with type 1 diabetes. The chain is assembled from TRBV6-1 and TRBJ2-1; the D region possibly corresponds to TRBD2 (6 bases align). The sequenced DNA: TGTGCCAGCAGTGACCCGGGACTGCTCTACAATGAGCAGTTCTTC. It is translated as CASSDPGLLYNEQFF.